This T cell receptor beta chain emerged from a study of blood T cell repertoires in COVID-19. On the study more broadly: PBMCs, B-cell-depleted T cells, or T cells provided the cDNA or gDNA that made up the material.

The CDR3 is 15 residues long. The germline V gene encodes CDR1 MDHEN and CDR2 SYDVKM. Deletions cut 4 bases from V and 7 bases from J, with 19 bases between. TCRdb's copy holds only in-frame clones and misses some; the assay was immunoSEQ multiplex PCR. The repertoire consists of more than 95,000 clones, with roughly 80% occurring once and the leading ten covering more than 3%. The chain couples TRBV28 to TRBJ2-5; D may be TRBD2 (5 bases). The clonotype originates from an elderly woman with active or convalescent COVID-19. The sequencing sample was made of peripheral blood. In DNA form, the CDR3 reads TGTGCCAGCAGTTCTGGCCGAGGGTACTTAGGGACCCAGTACTTC. Protein: CASSSGRGYLGTQYF. Full variable domain (outside the CDR3, taken from reference TRBV28 and TRBJ2-5): DVKVTQSSRYLVKRTGEKVFLECVQDMDHENMFWYRQDPGLGLRLIYFSYDVKMKEKGDIPEGYSVSREKKERFSLILESASTNQTSMYLCASSSGRGYLGTQYFGPGTRLLVL.